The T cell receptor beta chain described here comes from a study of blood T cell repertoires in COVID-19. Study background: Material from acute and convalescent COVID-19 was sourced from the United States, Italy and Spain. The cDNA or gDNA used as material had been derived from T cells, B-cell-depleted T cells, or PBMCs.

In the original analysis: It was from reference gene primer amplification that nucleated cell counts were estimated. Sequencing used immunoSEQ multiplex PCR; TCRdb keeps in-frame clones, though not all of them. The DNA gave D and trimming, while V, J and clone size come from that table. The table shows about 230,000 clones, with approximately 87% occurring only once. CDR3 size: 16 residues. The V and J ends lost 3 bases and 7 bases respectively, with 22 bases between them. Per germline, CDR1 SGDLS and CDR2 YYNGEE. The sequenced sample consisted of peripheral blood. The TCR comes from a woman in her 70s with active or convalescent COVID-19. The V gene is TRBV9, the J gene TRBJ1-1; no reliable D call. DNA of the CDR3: TGTGCCAGCAGCGCACTCCCGACGGCGGGGTATGGTGAAGCTTTCTTT. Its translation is CASSALPTAGYGEAFF.